This T cell receptor beta chain was captured in a study of CD8 T cells in Susac syndrome. cDNA came from about 0.5 to 1 ug RNA primed by random hexamers. The authors amplified TCR beta CDR3 across 54 Vbeta and 13 Jbeta using immunoSEQ multiplex PCR. TCRdb analysed the immunoSEQ multiplex PCR reads with MiXCR anew, one entry per CDR3 protein. The table lists 110,000 or so distinct CDR3 sequences, 85% to 95% of them singletons, with 0.13% to 0.15% in the top ten. Sequencing of TCR beta, carried out with a high-throughput approach, was applied to CD8+ and CD4+ T cells from the blood. This TCR derives from a human donor in good health. Sequenced sample: CD4+ T cells from PBMCs.

As DNA, the CDR3 is TGCGCCAGCAGCCAGAACCCGGGACTAGCGGGGGAGGAGCTGTTTTTT. It translates to CASSQNPGLAGEELFF. J is TRBJ2-2 and V is TRBV4-3; 14 bases align to TRBD2. The CDR3 consists of 16 residues. In germline, CDR1 is LGHNA, CDR2 YSLEER. The trim removed 3 bases at V and 10 bases at J, leaving 7 bases unmatched.